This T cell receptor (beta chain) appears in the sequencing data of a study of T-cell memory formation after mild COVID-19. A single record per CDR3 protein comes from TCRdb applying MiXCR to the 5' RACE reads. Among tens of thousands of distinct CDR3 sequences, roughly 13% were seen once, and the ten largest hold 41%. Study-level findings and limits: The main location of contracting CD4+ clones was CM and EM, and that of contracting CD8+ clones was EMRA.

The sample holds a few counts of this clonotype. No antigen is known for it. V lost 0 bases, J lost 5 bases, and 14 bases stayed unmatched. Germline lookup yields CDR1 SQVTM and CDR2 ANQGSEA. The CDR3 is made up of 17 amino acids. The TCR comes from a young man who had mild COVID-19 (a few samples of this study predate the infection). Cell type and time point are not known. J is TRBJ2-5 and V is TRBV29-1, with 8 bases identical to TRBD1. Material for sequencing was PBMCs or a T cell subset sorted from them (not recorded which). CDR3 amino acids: CSVEDPGISGGAETQYF. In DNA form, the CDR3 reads TGCAGCGTTGAAGATCCTGGCATCTCAGGGGGCGCGGAGACCCAGTACTTC.